This T cell receptor beta chain originates from a study of blood T cell repertoires in COVID-19. Method: immunoSEQ multiplex PCR; TCRdb's copy keeps in-frame clones and lacks some. The table includes some 170,000 clones, 84% detected once. Germline V CDR1 and CDR2: SGHNT, YENEEA. Trimming left V 2 bases short and J 1 base short, with 5 bases between. This CDR3 region has 14 residues. The chain joins TRBV11-3 to TRBJ2-2; the D gene is possibly TRBD1 (5 bases). The receptor was isolated from a man aged 45 to 65 who had recovered from COVID-19. Sequencing used PBMCs or T cells enriched from blood (not recorded which). In nucleotides, the CDR3 is TGTGCCAGCAGCTTAACAGGGAACACCGGGGAGCTGTTTTTT. This codes for CASSLTGNTGELFF.